This T cell receptor beta chain was observed in a study of cytomegalovirus exposure and HLA in healthy donors. Study-level points and caveats: Confirmation in vitro established that a few CMV-associated chains were specific for CMV antigens.

This CDR3 is 15 amino acids long. Germline values: CDR1 LGHNA, CDR2 YSLEER. With V trimmed by 4 bases and J by 1 base, 3 bases remained unmatched. The protocol was immunoSEQ multiplex PCR, while the TCRdb copy is restricted to in-frame clones and leaves out a portion. Here the sample spans 250,000 to 350,000 clones, roughly 88% being singletons. As regards this clone: Its target is not known.

The chain recombines TRBV4-3 with TRBJ2-2, with 7 bases lining up with TRBD1. Sequencing was done on a sample of PBMCs. The TCR was taken from a woman younger than 30 in good health and CMV-seronegative. Here the CDR3 DNA reads TGCGCCAGCAGCCCCCGGGACAGGAACACCGGGGAGCTGTTTTTT. Its protein product is CASSPRDRNTGELFF.